These T cell receptor beta chains were read from a single sample in a study of T cell responses to AZD1222 COVID-19 vaccine. Some clones are missing from TCRdb's copy, which holds only in-frame ones; the method was immunoSEQ multiplex PCR. The profile shows around 99,000 clones, over 80% of them singletons. The specimen comprised peripheral blood, sampled on day 0 of AZD1222 vaccination. Receptor source: an adult in good health. The CDR3 runs from the conserved cysteine through the conserved F or W. Each record gives: D gene, J gene, CDR3 length, clone size, V gene, CDR3 DNA, CDR3 protein. A D gene is named only where the DNA matches it firmly. Clone size is not always given. Where it is, it says once, few, many or a class for expanded clones.

D: -
J: TRBJ2-5
length: 13
size: -
V: TRBV6-5
DNA: TGTGCCAGCAGTAAACAGGCGCAAGGGACCCAGTACTTC
CDR3: CASSKQAQGTQYF

D: -
J: TRBJ1-1
length: 18
size: once
V: TRBV4-1
DNA: TGCGCCAGCAGCCAAGACACCCCGGGGTTAATCGGGAACACTGAAGCTTTCTTT
CDR3: CASSQDTPGLIGNTEAFF

D: TRBD1
J: TRBJ2-1
length: 13
size: -
V: TRBV6-5
DNA: TGTGCCAGCTCCGGGACAGGGTACTCTGAGCAGTTCTTC
CDR3: CASSGTGYSEQFF

D: TRBD1
J: TRBJ1-1
length: 14
size: -
V: TRBV7-9
DNA: TGTGCCAGCACCCCCGAGGGACAGGGGACTGAAGCTTTCTTT
CDR3: CASTPEGQGTEAFF

D: -
J: TRBJ2-3
length: 15
size: -
V: TRBV3-1/TRBV3-2
DNA: TGTGCCAGCAGCCTACAGCGGGCTAGCACAGATACGCAGTATTTT
CDR3: CASSLQRASTDTQYF

D: -
J: TRBJ1-1
length: 12
size: -
V: TRBV19
DNA: TGTGCCAGTAGGAGCCGAGGCACTGAAGCTTTCTTT
CDR3: CASRSRGTEAFF

D: -
J: TRBJ1-1
length: 14
size: -
V: TRBV18
DNA: TGTGCCAGCTCGCCCTTCGGTGGGAACACTGAAGCTTTCTTT
CDR3: CASSPFGGNTEAFF

D: TRBD1
J: TRBJ1-4
length: 14
size: -
V: TRBV2
DNA: TGTGCCAGCAGGAGGGACAGGGTAATTGAAAAACTGTTTTTT
CDR3: CASRRDRVIEKLFF

D: -
J: TRBJ1-1
length: 15
size: -
V: TRBV5-1
DNA: TGCGCCAGCAGCCCCGGGTGGGTGGGGAACACTGAAGCTTTCTTT
CDR3: CASSPGWVGNTEAFF

D: -
J: TRBJ1-1
length: 13
size: -
V: TRBV21-1
DNA: TGTGCCAGCAGCCCTCTGGAGAACACTGAAGCTTTCTTT
CDR3: CASSPLENTEAFF

D: TRBD1
J: TRBJ1-1
length: 20
size: -
V: TRBV19
DNA: TGTGCCAGTACCCCCCTCTGGACAGGGCGGATCGGGGGCCCTAACACTGAAGCTTTCTTT
CDR3: CASTPLWTGRIGGPNTEAFF

D: -
J: TRBJ1-2
length: 16
size: -
V: TRBV3-1/TRBV3-2
DNA: TGTGCCAGCAGCCAAGATTCGTCAATCCGAGGCTATGGCTACACCTTC
CDR3: CASSQDSSIRGYGYTF

D: -
J: TRBJ2-2
length: 11
size: -
V: TRBV11-2
DNA: TGTGCCAGCAGCCCGCCCGGGGAGCTGTTTTTT
CDR3: CASSPPGELFF

D: -
J: TRBJ1-5
length: 15
size: -
V: TRBV6-5
DNA: TGTGCCAGCAGTTACTCGGGGCCGGCTAATCAGCCCCAGCATTTT
CDR3: CASSYSGPANQPQHF

D: -
J: TRBJ1-4
length: 14
size: -
V: TRBV5-4
DNA: TGTGCCAGCAGCTTAGGCCAGGGACACGAAAAACTGTTTTTT
CDR3: CASSLGQGHEKLFF

D: TRBD2
J: TRBJ2-7
length: 16
size: few
V: TRBV19
DNA: TGTGCCAGTAGTAAAGAAGTGACTAGCGTCGGCTACGAGCAGTACTTC
CDR3: CASSKEVTSVGYEQYF

D: TRBD1
J: TRBJ2-4
length: 16
size: -
V: TRBV6-2/TRBV6-3
DNA: TGTGCCAGCAGCAAGGACAGGCCATGGGGCAAAAACATTCAGTACTTC
CDR3: CASSKDRPWGKNIQYF

D: TRBD1
J: TRBJ1-2
length: 16
size: -
V: TRBV7-2
DNA: TGTGCCAGCAGCTTTTCTCAACCTGGGACAGGTCAGGGCTACACCTTC
CDR3: CASSFSQPGTGQGYTF

D: -
J: TRBJ2-5
length: 12
size: -
V: TRBV6-2/TRBV6-3
DNA: TGTGCCAGCAGCCCAGGACTATCCTCCCAGTACTTC
CDR3: CASSPGLSSQYF

D: -
J: TRBJ2-7
length: 13
size: -
V: TRBV7-9
DNA: TGTGCCAGCAGCGGGTTAGCTAGGTACGAGCAGTACTTC
CDR3: CASSGLARYEQYF

D: -
J: TRBJ2-1
length: 15
size: -
V: TRBV7-2
DNA: TGTGCCAGCAGCCCTAACCACTGGTCTAGGGATGAGCAGTTCTTC
CDR3: CASSPNHWSRDEQFF

D: -
J: TRBJ2-7
length: 12
size: -
V: TRBV6-6
DNA: TGTGCCAGCAGTTACCCACAGGGAGAGCAGTACTTC
CDR3: CASSYPQGEQYF

D: -
J: TRBJ2-3
length: 19
size: -
V: TRBV5-1
DNA: TGCGCCAGCAGCTTCTATTCTAGCGCTGGAGCCAAAGGCACAGATACGCAGTATTTT
CDR3: CASSFYSSAGAKGTDTQYF

D: -
J: TRBJ1-4
length: 15
size: -
V: TRBV9
DNA: TGTGCCAGCAGCGTAGCTAGCCAGAGAGGAGAAAAACTGTTTTTT
CDR3: CASSVASQRGEKLFF

D: TRBD1
J: TRBJ2-7
length: 13
size: -
V: TRBV29-1
DNA: TGCAGCGTTGAAATAGGACAGGGCCACGAGCAGTACTTC
CDR3: CSVEIGQGHEQYF

D: -
J: TRBJ2-5
length: 13
size: -
V: TRBV7-2
DNA: TGTGCCAGCAGGGGGGGTCCGCAAGAGACCCAGTACTTC
CDR3: CASRGGPQETQYF

D: -
J: TRBJ1-4
length: 16
size: -
V: TRBV5-6
DNA: TGTGCCAGCACCCCTAGGGCCGGACAGACTAATGAAAAACTGTTTTTT
CDR3: CASTPRAGQTNEKLFF

D: TRBD1
J: TRBJ1-1
length: 12
size: -
V: TRBV3-1/TRBV3-2
DNA: TGTGCCAGCAGCCAAGAGAAGGGGGCGGAACTCTTT
CDR3: CASSQEKGAELF

D: TRBD1
J: TRBJ2-1
length: 17
size: -
V: TRBV7-9
DNA: TGTGCCAGCAGCTTATCCCCCCACAGGGGCGCCTACAATGAGCAGTTCTTC
CDR3: CASSLSPHRGAYNEQFF

D: -
J: TRBJ1-2
length: 16
size: once
V: TRBV19
DNA: TGTGCCAGTAGTATAGATCGTCGGGGGAGAAACTATGGCTACACCTTC
CDR3: CASSIDRRGRNYGYTF

D: -
J: TRBJ2-1
length: 16
size: -
V: TRBV7-9
DNA: TGTGCCAGCAGCCCAGGTGGGGAGGGGGTATACAATGAGCAGTTCTTC
CDR3: CASSPGGEGVYNEQFF

D: -
J: TRBJ1-1
length: 15
size: -
V: TRBV6-5
DNA: TGTGCCAGCAGTTCCCCAGGTCGGGGACACACTGAAGCTTTCTTT
CDR3: CASSSPGRGHTEAFF